This TCR beta chain was captured in a study of Ad26.COV2.S vaccination and SARS-CoV-2 variants. The overall study: Donor participated within the Ad26.COV2.S arm of the COV1001 trial.

Whole-study findings and limits: Recipients of vaccine and of placebo showed similar breadth of their non-spike TCR repertoires.

The CDR3 has 16 amino acids. V lost 0 bases to trimming and J lost 5 bases; unmatched junction nucleotides: 4. Germline assignment: CDR1 SGHTA and CDR2 FQGTGA. In the case of this clone: Antigen: not known.

The method was immunoSEQ multiplex PCR; TCRdb's version includes in-frame clones alone and lacks a portion of them. The table shows 380,000 or so clones, with less than 90% occurring only once. Treatment denoted: 15 to 20 received Ad26.COV2.S at low or high dose, single or two shots; several received placebo; per-sample allocation not given. Samples analyzed were those drawn on day 63 after the first vaccine or placebo injection. The individual, an adult aged 18-55 years, was a donor in Boston. The sequence was obtained from a person aged 18-60 years who received the Ad26.COV2.S COVID-19 vaccine or a placebo. The source was peripheral blood, collected in a trial of Ad26.COV2.S vaccine versus placebo. V is TRBV7-3 and J is TRBJ2-3; 11 bases fit TRBD2. As DNA, the CDR3 is TGTGCCAGCAGCTTAACATCCGGACTAGCGGGAGATACGCAGTATTTT. This sequence encodes CASSLTSGLAGDTQYF.